The clone carrying this TCR beta chain was seen a few times. The data belong to a study of blood T cells in healthy people across ages. For the second PCR, which ran for about 7 to 12 cycles, a sample-barcoded 5' primer and a J-beta primer mix were used. MiXCR was run by TCRdb on the 5' RACE reads, yielding one entry per CDR3 protein. The profile shows some 1,000,000 distinct CDR3 sequences, under 30% of them singletons. The length of the CDR3 is 14 residues. The trim removed 6 bases at V and 6 bases at J, leaving 7 bases unmatched. Germline CDR1 is MNHEY and CDR2 is SVGAGI. Per-sample PBMC isolation yielded at least 6.5 million cells. These sequences were also reported in another study, on T cells of mothers and their children. That study adds: The entire RNA extract went into cDNA synthesis at approximately 1.5 ug per 15 ul. Unrelated pairs and related pairs have their TCR recombination output shaped similarly by thymic selection.

Sequencing was performed on blood. This TCR came from a girl aged 2 to 10 in good health. The chain combines TRBV6-5 with TRBJ1-4; 7 bases map to TRBD1. The CDR3 here is CASSSGTDDEKLFF. The CDR3 nucleotides read TGTGCCAGCAGCTCCGGGACAGACGATGAAAAACTGTTTTTT.